This T cell receptor beta chain was found in a study of OX40 agonist ivuxolimab in advanced cancers. Study-level background: From about 20 to 79 years was the age range, with a mean of 60 years, and over 80% were male. Three individuals attained partial responses, comprising one hepatocellular carcinoma case and two cutaneous melanoma cases.

Regarding this clone: Its antigen is still unknown.

General study points: Partly responding patients at 0.1-3.0 mg/kg showed some of the smallest clonal expansion.

Profiled with immunoSEQ multiplex PCR; TCRdb holds only in-frame clones, not every one. This table holds around 94,000 clones, around nine tenths found once. This CDR3 comprises 13 residues. The V and J ends lost 3 bases and 6 bases, in that order; junction bases with no gene match: 2. Looked up from germline, CDR1 is SGHTA and CDR2 is FQGNSA. The TCR comes from an adult with an advanced solid tumor such as melanoma, head and neck, liver or kidney cancer. The chain carries TRBV7-2 and TRBJ2-1; 7 nucleotides agree with TRBD2. The input for sequencing was CD4+ or CD8+ T cells sorted from blood, taken in a trial of the OX40 agonist ivuxolimab. The CDR3 DNA reads as TGTGCCAGCAGCTTTTGGGAGGGCAATGAGCAGTTCTTC. Amino acids: CASSFWEGNEQFF.